These 22 T cell receptor beta chains came from one sample sequenced in a study of regulatory T cells in long-lasting Graves disease (dated by TCRdb to the early 2020s). Library method: multiplex PCR. The run used an Illumina HiSeq 4000. To build TCR beta libraries, CDR3 regions were amplified by Arm-PCR using iRepertoire HTBI primers. TCRdb reworked the public reads: Q25 trimming with fastp, MiXCR clone assembly, productive beta chains retained. Identical CDR3 protein sequences are pooled into one entry, listed with their most common genes and DNA. This sample gives 350,000 to 400,000 distinct CDR3 sequences in total; 15% of them show up just once. The biggest ten clones account for approximately 21% of the sample. This specimen's time point label, interpreted: newly diagnosed GD, antithyroid drugs for less than 3 months. For both TCR sequencing and RNA sequencing, RNA was extracted from PBMCs using TRIzol.

The specimen was peripheral blood mononuclear cells (PBMCs), collected at new diagnosis, from a patient treated with antithyroid drugs. The origin of the receptors is a female donor with Graves disease.

This clonotype came up many times. The chain joins TRBV9 to TRBJ2-5, with 10 bases identical to TRBD2. Per germline, CDR1 SGDLS and CDR2 YYNGEE. V lost 4 bases to trimming and J lost 6 bases; unmatched junction nucleotides: 18. The CDR3 has 18 amino acids. CDR3 sequence: CASSPSASGSSTGQTQYF. CDR3 nucleotides: TGTGCCAGCAGCCCCAGCGCTAGCGGGAGCTCCACGGGACAGACCCAGTACTTC.

In its sample, this clonotype was seen many times. The CDR3 sequence: CASSYSKLAEETQYF. As DNA, the CDR3 is TGTGCCAGCAGTTACTCGAAACTAGCTGAGGAGACCCAGTACTTC. V and J are TRBV6-2 or TRBV6-3 and TRBJ2-5; TRBD2 might be the D (6 bases). Trimming took 0 bases from V and 5 from J, leaving 13 bases between them. CDR3 length equals 15 residues. Germline CDR1 reads MNHEY; CDR2 reads SVGEGT.

The chain carries TRBV7-2 and TRBJ2-1, with 8 bases fitting TRBD2. V dropped 1 base and J dropped 5; count of bases not matched to a gene: 4. CDR3 length: 15 residues. In germline, CDR1 is SGHTA, CDR2 FQGNSA. DNA of the CDR3: TGTGCCAGCAGCTTAGTCAGCGGGGGTAACAATGAGCAGTTCTTC. It encodes CASSLVSGGNNEQFF.

This clonotype was detected a few times. The rearrangement uses TRBV15 and TRBJ2-7; unclear D gene. V lost 0 bases and J lost 2, with 5 bases in between. This CDR3 is built from 13 residues. Germline assignment: CDR1 LNHNV and CDR2 YYDKDF (reference sequence). The CDR3 DNA follows: TGTGCCACCAGCAGAGATCTCCCCTACGAGCAGTACTTC. It translates to CATSRDLPYEQYF.

This clonotype was counted many times. This chain joins TRBV15 and TRBJ2-1; 9 nucleotides align to TRBD2. V was pared by 0 bases and J by 12 bases, with 6 bases of the junction left unmatched. This CDR3 has 14 amino acids. From germline, CDR1 is LNHNV and CDR2 YYDKDF (reference sequence). In DNA, the CDR3 is TGTGCCACCAGCAGAGATAAAGTACTAGCGGGGCAGTTCTTC. It yields the protein CATSRDKVLAGQFF.

Ten or more counts support this clonotype. This chain links TRBV27 with TRBJ2-1; 7 bases are a match to TRBD1. Germline V lookup: CDR1 MNHEY, CDR2 SMNVEV (reference sequence). J lost 8 bases, V lost 5 bases, and 12 bases had no gene match. This CDR3 has 15 residues. Here the CDR3 reads CASSPGDSAIDEQFF. DNA of the CDR3: TGTGCCAGCAGTCCCGGGGACAGTGCGATCGATGAGCAGTTCTTC.

CDR3 nucleotide sequence: TGTGCCAGCTCGCGAGACAGGGGTCAGGGCTACGAGCAGTACTTC. Amino acid sequence: CASSRDRGQGYEQYF. This sequence joins TRBV18 and TRBJ2-7; TRBD1 matches 8 bases. With V trimmed by 6 bases and J by 3 bases, 10 bases remained unmatched. The CDR3 consists of 15 residues. Germline V gives CDR1 KGHSH, CDR2 LQKENI.

This clonotype has a count of ten or more. This chain connects TRBV13 to TRBJ1-5; no firm D call. The CDR3 has 12 residues. In germline, CDR1 is PRHDT, CDR2 FYEKMQ (reference sequence). The V and J ends lost 3 bases and 5 bases respectively, with 5 bases between them. The CDR3 region has the DNA TGTGCCAGCAGCTTTCTGGATCAGCCCCAGCATTTT. This codes for CASSFLDQPQHF. The whole variable domain, filled in from reference TRBV13 and TRBJ1-5, reads AAGVIQSPRHLIKEKRETATLKCYPIPRHDTVYWYQQGPGQDPQFLISFYEKMQSDKGSIPDRFSAQQFSDYHSELNMSSLELGDSALYFCASSFLDQPQHFGDGTRLSIL.

This clonotype was counted many times. The chain has TRBV20-1 and TRBJ1-1, with TRBD1 identical over 9 bases. The germline CDR1 and CDR2 sequences are DFQATT and SNEGSKA (reference sequence). The CDR3 has 14 amino acids. Germline trimming cut 6 bases from V and 5 bases from J; bases unmatched to any gene: 10. This CDR3 is CSATGGTGPTEAFF. The CDR3 nucleotides are TGCAGTGCCACTGGGGGGACAGGGCCAACTGAAGCTTTCTTT.

This clonotype was counted ten times or more. The CDR3 spells CASSREATGGGETQYF. In DNA, the CDR3 is TGCGCCAGCAGCCGTGAAGCTACAGGGGGCGGAGAGACCCAGTACTTC. V and J are TRBV5-1 and TRBJ2-5, with 9 bases identical to TRBD1. Per the germline V gene, CDR1 is SGHRS and CDR2 is YFSETQ. The CDR3 has 16 residues. The ends lost 4 bases at V and 4 bases at J; junction bases unmatched: 11.

The rearrangement uses TRBV6-2 or TRBV6-3 and TRBJ1-6, with TRBD1 identical over 12 bases. The junction had 8 bases not matched to a gene; V was cut back by 7 bases and J by 10 bases. Germline V gene lookup returns CDR1 MNHEY and CDR2 SVGEGT. The CDR3 runs 15 residues. CDR3 in DNA: TGTGCCAGCAATAGCCCCGGGACAGGGGGCTCACCCCTCCACTTT. Protein product: CASNSPGTGGSPLHF.

This clonotype was counted a few times. The chain is built from TRBV7-9 and TRBJ2-5; D gene ambiguous. Per the germline V gene, CDR1 is SEHNR and CDR2 is FQNEAQ (reference sequence). The CDR3 sequence is 14 residues long. V was shortened by 2 bases and J by 0 bases, with 7 bases between the two germline ends. The CDR3: CASSLSEYQETQYF. The CDR3 nucleotides read TGTGCCAGCAGCTTATCAGAGTACCAAGAGACCCAGTACTTC.

Points on this clonotype: This could be a read error, since a much larger clone is one nucleotide away. Here the CDR3 reads CASNSYDRERGDQPQHF. Here the CDR3 DNA reads TGTGCCAGCAACAGTTACGACAGGGAACGGGGTGATCAGCCCCAGCATTTT. The V call is TRBV6-2 or TRBV6-3, the J call TRBJ1-5; 7 positions match TRBD1. Trimming cost V 7 bases and J 5 bases; bases outside gene matches: 17. The length of the CDR3 is 17 residues. Germline V gene lookup returns CDR1 MNHEY and CDR2 SVGEGT.

This clonotype was found many times. The chain has TRBV7-9 and TRBJ2-2, with a tentative D call TRBD2 (6 bases). CDR3 length: 16 amino acids. Trimming removed 5 bases from V and 6 bases from J, with 19 bases in between. The germline CDR1 and CDR2 sequences are SEHNR and FQNEAQ (reference sequence). The CDR3 DNA reads TGTGCCAGCAGCCCCTTGGCGGGGAAGTGGGCCGGGGAGCTGTTTTTT. Translated: CASSPLAGKWAGELFF.

This clonotype was seen many times. This chain connects TRBV24-1 to TRBJ2-3; D call uncertain. CDR1 is KGHDR and CDR2 is SFDVKD in the germline V gene. V gave up 4 bases and J gave up 1 base, with 8 bases separating them. The length of the CDR3 is 14 residues. This chain's CDR3 is CATSDGLRTDTQYF. The CDR3 nucleotides read TGTGCCACCAGTGACGGGCTACGCACAGATACGCAGTATTTT.

V usage is TRBV27 and J usage is TRBJ2-7; D remains unclear. V lost 1 base, J lost 3 bases, and 13 bases lay in between. The CDR3 spans 15 residues. Germline CDR1 MNHEY, CDR2 SMNVEV (reference sequence). The CDR3 reads CASSLWAGVFYEQYF. In DNA form, the CDR3 reads TGTGCCAGCAGTTTATGGGCTGGGGTATTCTACGAGCAGTACTTC.

V is TRBV18 and J is TRBJ2-7; 8 positions match TRBD1. V lost 2 bases to trimming and J lost 0 bases; unmatched junction nucleotides: 15. This CDR3 has 19 residues. Germline V gives CDR1 KGHSH, CDR2 LQKENI. Here the CDR3 DNA reads TGTGCCAGCTCACCATATCTCATAGGGACAGGCGGAATCTCCTACGAGCAGTACTTC. It codes for CASSPYLIGTGGISYEQYF.

This clonotype was counted at least ten times. V usage is TRBV18 and J usage is TRBJ2-1, with D uncertain. V lost 0 bases and J 7 bases, leaving 10 bases between the germline ends. CDR3 size: 14 residues. Germline loops: CDR1 KGHSH, CDR2 LQKENI. The CDR3 region is CASSPPLVRNEQFF. CDR3 in DNA: TGTGCCAGCTCACCACCGCTAGTCCGTAATGAGCAGTTCTTC.

About this clonotype itself: A single base separates this from a much larger clone, so it may be a read error. It is likely a read error, because the conserved phenylalanine at the end of the CDR3 is missing. The V call is TRBV27, the J call TRBJ2-1; 8 nucleotides agree with TRBD2. CDR3 length: 15 amino acids. The germline V gene has CDR1 MNHEY and CDR2 SMNVEV (reference sequence). The V gene end was trimmed by 3 bases and the J gene end by 3 bases; junction bases not matched to a gene: 4. The CDR3 sequence: CASSFSGGLYNEQFS. DNA of the CDR3: TGTGCCAGCAGTTTTTCGGGGGGGCTCTACAATGAGCAGTTCTCC.

In its sample, this clonotype was seen many times. This rearrangement joins TRBV7-6 to TRBJ2-3; weak D call: TRBD2 (5 bases). Trimming shortened V by 5 bases and J by 3 bases, and 6 bases separated the two germline ends. The CDR3 spans 12 residues. Germline values: CDR1 SGHVS, CDR2 FNYEAQ. The CDR3 spells CASSGETDTQYF. The CDR3 coding sequence is TGTGCCAGCAGCGGGGAGACAGATACGCAGTATTTT.

This clonotype was detected ten times or more. The V and J genes are TRBV7-2 and TRBJ2-1; no firm D call. The V gene's germline CDR1 is SGHTA and CDR2 FQGNSA. Trimming took off 5 bases at V and 4 bases at J, with 12 bases between the two ends. This CDR3 is built from 14 residues. The CDR3 loop is CASSPTAQYNEQFF. Here the CDR3 DNA reads TGTGCCAGCAGCCCCACCGCCCAATACAATGAGCAGTTCTTC.

The genes are TRBV4-3 and TRBJ2-3; D perhaps matches TRBD1 (7 bases). The V gene's germline CDR1 is LGHNA and CDR2 YSLEER. V shed 3 bases and J shed 5 bases, with 18 bases lying between them. The CDR3 has 16 amino acids. DNA for the CDR3: TGCGCCAGCAGCCAGAACAGGGGCGGGAATGGAGATACGCAGTATTTT. As protein: CASSQNRGGNGDTQYF.